This TCR beta chain was sequenced in a study of identical twins. Broader study findings: The conclusions drew on cross-sectional statistical analysis instead of tracking the same donors. Modelling underestimated the level of out-of-frame TCR alpha sharing observed in monozygotic twins. Reduced insertions were recorded for abundant cord blood beta clonotypes, with no such pattern in memory repertoires.

TCRdb re-called the 5' RACE reads through MiXCR, storing one row per CDR3 protein. The sample consists of fewer than 650,000 distinct CDR3 sequences, around 7.5% of them appearing once. V lost 7 bases, J lost 4 bases, and 8 bases lay in between. The CDR3 has 11 residues. This clonotype was counted at least ten times. Its antigen is currently unknown. This sample was also put to use in a study of yellow fever vaccine responses in identical twins.

This chain uses TRBV12-3 or TRBV12-4 with TRBJ2-7, with a weak D call TRBD1 (5 bases). The sample consisted of PBMCs. The clonotype comes from a woman between 18 and 29 years old in good health. The CDR3 bases are TGTGCCAGCAATTCAGGGTACGAGCAGTACTTC. As protein: CASNSGYEQYF.